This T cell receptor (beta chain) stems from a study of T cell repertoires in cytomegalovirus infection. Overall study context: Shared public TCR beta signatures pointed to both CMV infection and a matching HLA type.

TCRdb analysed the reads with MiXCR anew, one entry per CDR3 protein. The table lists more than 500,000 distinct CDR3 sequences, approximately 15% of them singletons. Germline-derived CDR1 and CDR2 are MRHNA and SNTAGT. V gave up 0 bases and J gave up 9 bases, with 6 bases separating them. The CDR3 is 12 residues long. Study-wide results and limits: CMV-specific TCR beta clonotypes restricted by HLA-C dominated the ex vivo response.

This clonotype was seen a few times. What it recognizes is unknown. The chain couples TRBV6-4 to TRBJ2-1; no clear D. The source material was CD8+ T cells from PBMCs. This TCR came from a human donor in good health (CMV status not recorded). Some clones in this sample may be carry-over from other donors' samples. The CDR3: CASSDSKGEQFF. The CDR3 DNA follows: TGTGCCAGCAGTGACTCGAAGGGTGAGCAGTTCTTC.